This T cell receptor beta chain was sequenced for a study of T cell responses to AZD1222 COVID-19 vaccine. Whole-study findings and limits: White British donors predominated, females outnumbered males, and clonal diversity was possibly underestimated.

The repertoire was sequenced with immunoSEQ multiplex PCR; TCRdb's copy has only in-frame clones and lacks some. Of 120,000 or so clones in the sample, roughly 92% are singletons; the top ten hold around 1.7%. Germline V gene sequence: CDR1 PRHDT, CDR2 FYEKMQ (reference sequence). V was clipped by 1 base and J by 4 bases, with 10 bases between them. The CDR3 is made up of 15 amino acids. This clone was counted a single time. Antigen unknown. The TCR comes from an adult in good health. The sequencing here drew on peripheral blood, taken on day 0 of AZD1222 vaccination. This chain uses TRBV13 with TRBJ2-2, with a tentative D call TRBD2 (6 bases). CDR3 in DNA: TGTGCCAGCAGCTTAGTTCGGGGAGGCACCGGGGAGCTGTTTTTT. Translation: CASSLVRGGTGELFF.